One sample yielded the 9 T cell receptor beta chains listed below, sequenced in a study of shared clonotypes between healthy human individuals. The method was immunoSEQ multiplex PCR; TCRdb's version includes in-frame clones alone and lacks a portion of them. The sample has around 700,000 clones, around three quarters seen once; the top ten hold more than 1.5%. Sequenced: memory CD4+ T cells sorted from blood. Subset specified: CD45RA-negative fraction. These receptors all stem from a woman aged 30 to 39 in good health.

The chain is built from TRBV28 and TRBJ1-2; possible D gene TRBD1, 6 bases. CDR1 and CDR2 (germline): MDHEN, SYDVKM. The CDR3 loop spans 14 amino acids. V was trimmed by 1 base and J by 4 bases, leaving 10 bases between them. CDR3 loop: CASSLLGDIYGYTF. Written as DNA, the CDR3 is TGTGCCAGCAGTTTATTGGGGGACATCTATGGCTACACCTTC.

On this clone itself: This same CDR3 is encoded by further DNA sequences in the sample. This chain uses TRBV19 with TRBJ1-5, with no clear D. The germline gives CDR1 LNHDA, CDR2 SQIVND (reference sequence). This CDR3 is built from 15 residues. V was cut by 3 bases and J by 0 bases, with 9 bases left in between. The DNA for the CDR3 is TGTGCCAGTAGTATTGGGGTGTATAGCAATCAGCCCCAGCATTTT. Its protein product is CASSIGVYSNQPQHF.

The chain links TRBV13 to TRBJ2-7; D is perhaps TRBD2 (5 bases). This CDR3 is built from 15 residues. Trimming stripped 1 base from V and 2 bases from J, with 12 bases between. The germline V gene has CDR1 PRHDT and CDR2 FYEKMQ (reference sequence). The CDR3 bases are TGTGCCAGCAGCTTAGTTCGGACTGCCCCCTACGAGCAGTACTTC. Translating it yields CASSLVRTAPYEQYF.

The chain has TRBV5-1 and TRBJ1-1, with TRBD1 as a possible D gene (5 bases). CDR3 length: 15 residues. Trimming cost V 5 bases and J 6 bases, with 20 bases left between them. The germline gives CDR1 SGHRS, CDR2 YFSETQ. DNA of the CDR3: TGCGCCAGCAGGTTCAATATATTGGGGGGACCTGAAGCTTTCTTT. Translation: CASRFNILGGPEAFF. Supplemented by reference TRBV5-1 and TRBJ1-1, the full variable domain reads KAGVTQTPRYLIKTRGQQVTLSCSPISGHRSVSWYQQTPGQGLQFLFEYFSETQRNKGNFPGRFSGRQFSNSRSEMNVSTLELGDSALYLCASRFNILGGPEAFFGQGTRLTVV.

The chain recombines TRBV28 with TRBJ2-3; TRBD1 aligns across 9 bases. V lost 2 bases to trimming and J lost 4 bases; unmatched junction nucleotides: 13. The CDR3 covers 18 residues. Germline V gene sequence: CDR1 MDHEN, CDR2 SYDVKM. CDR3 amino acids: CASSLLGTGHKLADTQYF. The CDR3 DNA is TGTGCCAGCAGTTTACTAGGGACAGGGCATAAGCTCGCAGATACGCAGTATTTT.

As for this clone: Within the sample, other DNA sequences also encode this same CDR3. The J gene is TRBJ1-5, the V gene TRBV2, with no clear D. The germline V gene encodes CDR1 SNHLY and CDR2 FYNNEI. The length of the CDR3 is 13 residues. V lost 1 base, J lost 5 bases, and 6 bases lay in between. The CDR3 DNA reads TGTGCCAGCAGTGAAGAGGGCGATCAGCCCCAGCATTTT. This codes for CASSEEGDQPQHF.

As DNA, the CDR3 is TGTGCCAGCAGCTTAGCCCGACTAGCGGGAGGTTACGAGCAGTACTTC. Amino acids: CASSLARLAGGYEQYF. This chain connects TRBV7-2 to TRBJ2-7; TRBD2 agrees at 13 bases. Germline lookup yields CDR1 SGHTA and CDR2 FQGNSA. V dropped 0 bases and J dropped 4; count of bases not matched to a gene: 3. This CDR3 has 16 residues.

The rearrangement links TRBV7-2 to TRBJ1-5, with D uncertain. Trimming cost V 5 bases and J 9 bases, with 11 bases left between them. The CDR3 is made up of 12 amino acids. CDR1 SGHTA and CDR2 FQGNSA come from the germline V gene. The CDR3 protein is CASSISTLPQHF. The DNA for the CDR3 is TGTGCCAGCAGCATCAGTACTCTGCCCCAGCATTTT.

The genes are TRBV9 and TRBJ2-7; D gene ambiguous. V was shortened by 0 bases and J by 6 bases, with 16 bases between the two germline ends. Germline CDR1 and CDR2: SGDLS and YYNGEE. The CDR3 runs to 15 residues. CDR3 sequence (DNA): TGTGCCAGCAGCGTAGGAAGCGTTGGAATGGCCGAGCAGTACTTC. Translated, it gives CASSVGSVGMAEQYF.